This T cell receptor (beta chain) emerged from a study of T-cell reconstitution after alpha-beta-depleted transplantation in children. Study findings and constraints: One year after transplant, T-cell counts and diversity came mostly from newly produced T cells.

Unique molecular identifiers were used in preparing the TCRbeta library. TCRdb fed the PCR reads into MiXCR, producing one record per CDR3 protein. The sample consists of hundreds of thousands of distinct CDR3 sequences, 10% to 15% of them appearing once. After removal of 0 bases from V and 5 bases from J, the junction contained 2 bases not matched to a gene. CDR3 length: 15 amino acids. In the case of this clonotype: Its antigen remains unknown.

The sequenced sample was PBMCs, mostly from graft donor cells, obtained 360 days after TCRalphabeta/CD19-depleted stem cell transplant. This chain connects TRBV12-3 or TRBV12-4 to TRBJ2-1; 9 nucleotides match TRBD2. The source of this sequence is a male patient younger than 18 who had a stem cell transplant for acute myeloid leukemia, so the T cells may come from the graft donor. The chain's CDR3 is CASSLARTSDNEQFF. DNA of the CDR3: TGTGCCAGCAGTTTAGCACGGACTAGCGACAATGAGCAGTTCTTC.